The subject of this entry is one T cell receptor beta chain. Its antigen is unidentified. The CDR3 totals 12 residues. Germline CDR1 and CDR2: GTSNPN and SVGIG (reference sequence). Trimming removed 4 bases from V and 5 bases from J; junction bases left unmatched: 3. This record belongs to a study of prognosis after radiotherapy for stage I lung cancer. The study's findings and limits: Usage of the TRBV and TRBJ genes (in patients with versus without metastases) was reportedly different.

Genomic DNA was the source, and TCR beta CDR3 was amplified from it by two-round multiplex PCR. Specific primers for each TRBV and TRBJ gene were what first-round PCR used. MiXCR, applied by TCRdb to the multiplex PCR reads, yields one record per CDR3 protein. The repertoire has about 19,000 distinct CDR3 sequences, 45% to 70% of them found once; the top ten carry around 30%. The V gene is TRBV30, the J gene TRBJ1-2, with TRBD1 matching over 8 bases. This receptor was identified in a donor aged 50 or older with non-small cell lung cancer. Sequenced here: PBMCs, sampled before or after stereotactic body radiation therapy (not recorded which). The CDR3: CAWTWTGYGYTF. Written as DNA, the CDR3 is TGTGCCTGGACCTGGACAGGGTATGGCTACACCTTC.